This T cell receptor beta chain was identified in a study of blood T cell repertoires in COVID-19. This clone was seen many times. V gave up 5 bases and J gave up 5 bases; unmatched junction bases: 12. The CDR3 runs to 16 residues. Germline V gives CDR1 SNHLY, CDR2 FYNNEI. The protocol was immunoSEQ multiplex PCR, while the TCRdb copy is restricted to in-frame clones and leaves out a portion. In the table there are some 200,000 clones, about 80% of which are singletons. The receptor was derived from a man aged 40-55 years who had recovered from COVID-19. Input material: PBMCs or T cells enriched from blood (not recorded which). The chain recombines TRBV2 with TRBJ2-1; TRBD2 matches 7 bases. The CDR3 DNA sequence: TGTGCCAGCAGTCAGCAGGGACTAAAACTCAACAATGAGCAGTTCTTC. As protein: CASSQQGLKLNNEQFF.